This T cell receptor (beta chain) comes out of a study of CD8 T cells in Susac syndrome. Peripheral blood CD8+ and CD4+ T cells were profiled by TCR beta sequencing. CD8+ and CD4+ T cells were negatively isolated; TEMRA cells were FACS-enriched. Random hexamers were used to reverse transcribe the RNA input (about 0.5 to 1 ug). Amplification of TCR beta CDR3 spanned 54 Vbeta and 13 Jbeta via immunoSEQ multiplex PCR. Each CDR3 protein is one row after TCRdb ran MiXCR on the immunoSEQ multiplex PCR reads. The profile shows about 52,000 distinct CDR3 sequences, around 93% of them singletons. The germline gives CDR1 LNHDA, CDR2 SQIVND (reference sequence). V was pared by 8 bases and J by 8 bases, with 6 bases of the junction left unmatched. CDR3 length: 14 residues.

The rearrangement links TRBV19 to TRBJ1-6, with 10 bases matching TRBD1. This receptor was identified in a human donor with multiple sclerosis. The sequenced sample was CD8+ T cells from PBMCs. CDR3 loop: CASRDRGWDSPLHF. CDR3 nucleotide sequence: TGTGCCAGTCGGGACAGGGGATGGGATTCACCCCTCCACTTT.